The 4 T cell receptor beta chains given below trace back to one sample, sequenced in a study of blood T cell repertoires in COVID-19. Using immunoSEQ multiplex PCR, the repertoire was profiled, and TCRdb retains in-frame clones only, with some absent. The top ten clones hold under 5% of a sample with some 50,000 clones, roughly 89% of them seen once. The sample consisted of peripheral blood. The origin of the receptors is a man aged 50 to 60 with acute or convalescent COVID-19.

This clone was counted a few times. The chain is built from TRBV10-3 and TRBJ2-2; TRBD2 matches at 7 bases. The CDR3 runs to 14 residues. CDR1 and CDR2 from the germline V gene are ENHRY and SYGVKD. V lost 6 bases and J lost 7; bases outside the gene matches: 8. The CDR3 protein is CAISLAGRGGELFF. The CDR3 DNA is TGTGCCATCAGCTTAGCGGGTCGGGGCGGGGAGCTGTTTTTT.

The rearrangement links TRBV27 to TRBJ1-1, with D possibly being TRBD1 (5 bases). The CDR3 contains 13 residues. Trimming cost V 5 bases and J 4 bases, with 11 bases left between them. Germline CDR1 and CDR2: MNHEY and SMNVEV (reference sequence). The CDR3 DNA follows: TGTGCCAGCAGTGAAGGGGATGGCACTGAAGCTTTCTTT. Its protein product is CASSEGDGTEAFF.

This chain joins TRBV24-1 and TRBJ2-3; D is perhaps TRBD1 (5 bases). CDR1 and CDR2 from the germline V gene are KGHDR and SFDVKD. Trimming pared 1 base from V and 5 bases from J, leaving 12 bases between. The CDR3 contains 15 residues. Written as DNA, the CDR3 is TGTGCCACCAGTGATTTTGAGGCAGGGCTAGATACGCAGTATTTT. Residues: CATSDFEAGLDTQYF.

The CDR3 bases are TGTGCCAGCAGGGGAGTGGTCTACGAGCAGTACTTC. Its protein is CASRGVVYEQYF. The chain recombines TRBV25-1 with TRBJ2-7; D is perhaps TRBD2 (5 bases). The V gene lost 6 bases and the J gene lost 3 bases, with 9 bases spanning the gap. There are 12 residues in the CDR3. The germline V gene encodes CDR1 MGHDK and CDR2 SYGVNS.